Listed here are 3 T cell receptor beta chains from one sample, sequenced in a study of blood T cell repertoires in COVID-19 (dated by TCRdb to 2020 to 2021). The library was generated by the immunoSEQ multiplex PCR assay. Entries here come from immuneACCESS through TCRdb and include only in-frame sequences with V and J called. Some clones fail to appear in such tables; in the studies checked, an unresolved V gene covers under half of the shortfall, and the cause of the remainder is unknown. This sample is represented by about 29,000 clones; about three quarters of them were singletons. Clones ranked in the top ten supply approximately 7.8% of the sample. Sequences were obtained from peripheral blood. These receptors were taken from a woman aged 70-85 years with active or convalescent COVID-19.

The rearrangement links TRBV29-1 to TRBJ2-4, with D maybe TRBD1 (6 bases). CDR3 length equals 15 residues. The germline V gene encodes CDR1 SQVTM and CDR2 ANQGSEA. Deletions cut 3 bases from V and 0 bases from J, with 12 bases between. CDR3 region: CSVEPSTGAKNIQYF. CDR3 in DNA: TGCAGCGTTGAGCCGTCGACAGGAGCCAAAAACATTCAGTACTTC.

The V and J genes are TRBV4-1 and TRBJ2-1; 15 bases align to TRBD2. Germline V gene lookup returns CDR1 MGHRA and CDR2 YSYEKL. V lost 0 bases, J lost 1 base, and 4 bases stayed unmatched. This CDR3 is 19 amino acids long. DNA for the CDR3: TGCGCCAGCAGCCAAGAGAGCGGACTAGCGGGGGGGTCCTACAATGAGCAGTTCTTC. Translated, it gives CASSQESGLAGGSYNEQFF.

This chain uses TRBV29-1 with TRBJ2-3; 8 bases are a match to TRBD1. The CDR3 is made up of 12 amino acids. Looked up from germline, CDR1 is SQVTM and CDR2 is ANQGSEA. Losses at the gene ends were 7 bases for V and 5 bases for J; bases not matched to a gene: 5. The CDR3 nucleotides are TGCAGCGCCGACAGGGGCCGAGATACGCAGTATTTT. The encoded protein is CSADRGRDTQYF.